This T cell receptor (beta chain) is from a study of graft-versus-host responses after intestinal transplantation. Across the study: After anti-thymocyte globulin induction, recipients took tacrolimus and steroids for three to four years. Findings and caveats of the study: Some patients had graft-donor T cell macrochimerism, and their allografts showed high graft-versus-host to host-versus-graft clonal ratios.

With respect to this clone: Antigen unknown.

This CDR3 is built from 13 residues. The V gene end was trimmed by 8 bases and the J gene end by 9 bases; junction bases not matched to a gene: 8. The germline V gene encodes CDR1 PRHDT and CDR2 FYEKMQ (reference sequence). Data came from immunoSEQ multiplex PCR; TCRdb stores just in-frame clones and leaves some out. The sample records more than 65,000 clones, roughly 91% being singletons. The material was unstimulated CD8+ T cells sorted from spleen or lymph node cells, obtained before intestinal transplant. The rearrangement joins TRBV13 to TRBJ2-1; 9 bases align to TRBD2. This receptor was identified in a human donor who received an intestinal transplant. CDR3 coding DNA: TGTGCCAGCGGCGGGGGGGCAAGGAGTGAGCAGTTCTTC. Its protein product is CASGGGARSEQFF.